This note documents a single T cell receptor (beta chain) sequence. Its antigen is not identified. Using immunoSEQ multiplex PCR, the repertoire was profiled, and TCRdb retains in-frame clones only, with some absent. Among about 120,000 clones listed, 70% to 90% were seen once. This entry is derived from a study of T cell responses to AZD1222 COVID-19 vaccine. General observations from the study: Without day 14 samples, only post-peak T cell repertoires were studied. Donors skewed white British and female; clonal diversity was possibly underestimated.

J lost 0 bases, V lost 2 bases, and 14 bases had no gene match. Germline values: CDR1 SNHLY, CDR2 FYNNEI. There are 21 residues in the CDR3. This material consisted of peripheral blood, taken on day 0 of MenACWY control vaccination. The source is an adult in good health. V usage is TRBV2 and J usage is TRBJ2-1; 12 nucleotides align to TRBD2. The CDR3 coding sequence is TGTGCCAGCAGTGAAAAAGTAGGACTAGCGGGACGATTTTTCTCCTACAATGAGCAGTTCTTC. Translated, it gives CASSEKVGLAGRFFSYNEQFF.